Described below is a single T cell receptor beta chain sequence and its context. Its matching antigen is unknown. CD45RO-negative, CCR7-selected cells formed the naive CD8 fraction, which excluded terminally differentiated effector memory CD45RA+ cells. Donation came from healthy HIV-negative adults that had no recent acute infections or vaccinations. At the deep level, the assay was run. Method: immunoSEQ multiplex PCR; TCRdb's copy keeps in-frame clones and lacks some. The sample contains millions of clones, around 96% of which appear only once. V lost 6 bases and J lost 8; bases outside the gene matches: 10. The CDR3 totals 14 residues. CDR1 and CDR2 (germline): MNHEY, SMNVEV (reference sequence). This sample is part of a study of shared clonotypes between healthy human individuals. Looking at the study overall: There were three CD4 naive, three CD4 memory, two CD8 naive and one CD8 memory plates per donor.

Study results and limitations: Among non-shared clonotypes, generation probabilities were lower than among those shared by all four donors.

This sequence originates from a man younger than 35 in good health. The genes are TRBV27 and TRBJ2-4; 7 bases match TRBD1. The sequencing sample was made of naive CD8+ T cells sorted from blood. The CDR3 is CASSPTGILHIQYF. In DNA, the CDR3 is TGTGCCAGCAGCCCGACAGGGATTTTGCACATTCAGTACTTC.